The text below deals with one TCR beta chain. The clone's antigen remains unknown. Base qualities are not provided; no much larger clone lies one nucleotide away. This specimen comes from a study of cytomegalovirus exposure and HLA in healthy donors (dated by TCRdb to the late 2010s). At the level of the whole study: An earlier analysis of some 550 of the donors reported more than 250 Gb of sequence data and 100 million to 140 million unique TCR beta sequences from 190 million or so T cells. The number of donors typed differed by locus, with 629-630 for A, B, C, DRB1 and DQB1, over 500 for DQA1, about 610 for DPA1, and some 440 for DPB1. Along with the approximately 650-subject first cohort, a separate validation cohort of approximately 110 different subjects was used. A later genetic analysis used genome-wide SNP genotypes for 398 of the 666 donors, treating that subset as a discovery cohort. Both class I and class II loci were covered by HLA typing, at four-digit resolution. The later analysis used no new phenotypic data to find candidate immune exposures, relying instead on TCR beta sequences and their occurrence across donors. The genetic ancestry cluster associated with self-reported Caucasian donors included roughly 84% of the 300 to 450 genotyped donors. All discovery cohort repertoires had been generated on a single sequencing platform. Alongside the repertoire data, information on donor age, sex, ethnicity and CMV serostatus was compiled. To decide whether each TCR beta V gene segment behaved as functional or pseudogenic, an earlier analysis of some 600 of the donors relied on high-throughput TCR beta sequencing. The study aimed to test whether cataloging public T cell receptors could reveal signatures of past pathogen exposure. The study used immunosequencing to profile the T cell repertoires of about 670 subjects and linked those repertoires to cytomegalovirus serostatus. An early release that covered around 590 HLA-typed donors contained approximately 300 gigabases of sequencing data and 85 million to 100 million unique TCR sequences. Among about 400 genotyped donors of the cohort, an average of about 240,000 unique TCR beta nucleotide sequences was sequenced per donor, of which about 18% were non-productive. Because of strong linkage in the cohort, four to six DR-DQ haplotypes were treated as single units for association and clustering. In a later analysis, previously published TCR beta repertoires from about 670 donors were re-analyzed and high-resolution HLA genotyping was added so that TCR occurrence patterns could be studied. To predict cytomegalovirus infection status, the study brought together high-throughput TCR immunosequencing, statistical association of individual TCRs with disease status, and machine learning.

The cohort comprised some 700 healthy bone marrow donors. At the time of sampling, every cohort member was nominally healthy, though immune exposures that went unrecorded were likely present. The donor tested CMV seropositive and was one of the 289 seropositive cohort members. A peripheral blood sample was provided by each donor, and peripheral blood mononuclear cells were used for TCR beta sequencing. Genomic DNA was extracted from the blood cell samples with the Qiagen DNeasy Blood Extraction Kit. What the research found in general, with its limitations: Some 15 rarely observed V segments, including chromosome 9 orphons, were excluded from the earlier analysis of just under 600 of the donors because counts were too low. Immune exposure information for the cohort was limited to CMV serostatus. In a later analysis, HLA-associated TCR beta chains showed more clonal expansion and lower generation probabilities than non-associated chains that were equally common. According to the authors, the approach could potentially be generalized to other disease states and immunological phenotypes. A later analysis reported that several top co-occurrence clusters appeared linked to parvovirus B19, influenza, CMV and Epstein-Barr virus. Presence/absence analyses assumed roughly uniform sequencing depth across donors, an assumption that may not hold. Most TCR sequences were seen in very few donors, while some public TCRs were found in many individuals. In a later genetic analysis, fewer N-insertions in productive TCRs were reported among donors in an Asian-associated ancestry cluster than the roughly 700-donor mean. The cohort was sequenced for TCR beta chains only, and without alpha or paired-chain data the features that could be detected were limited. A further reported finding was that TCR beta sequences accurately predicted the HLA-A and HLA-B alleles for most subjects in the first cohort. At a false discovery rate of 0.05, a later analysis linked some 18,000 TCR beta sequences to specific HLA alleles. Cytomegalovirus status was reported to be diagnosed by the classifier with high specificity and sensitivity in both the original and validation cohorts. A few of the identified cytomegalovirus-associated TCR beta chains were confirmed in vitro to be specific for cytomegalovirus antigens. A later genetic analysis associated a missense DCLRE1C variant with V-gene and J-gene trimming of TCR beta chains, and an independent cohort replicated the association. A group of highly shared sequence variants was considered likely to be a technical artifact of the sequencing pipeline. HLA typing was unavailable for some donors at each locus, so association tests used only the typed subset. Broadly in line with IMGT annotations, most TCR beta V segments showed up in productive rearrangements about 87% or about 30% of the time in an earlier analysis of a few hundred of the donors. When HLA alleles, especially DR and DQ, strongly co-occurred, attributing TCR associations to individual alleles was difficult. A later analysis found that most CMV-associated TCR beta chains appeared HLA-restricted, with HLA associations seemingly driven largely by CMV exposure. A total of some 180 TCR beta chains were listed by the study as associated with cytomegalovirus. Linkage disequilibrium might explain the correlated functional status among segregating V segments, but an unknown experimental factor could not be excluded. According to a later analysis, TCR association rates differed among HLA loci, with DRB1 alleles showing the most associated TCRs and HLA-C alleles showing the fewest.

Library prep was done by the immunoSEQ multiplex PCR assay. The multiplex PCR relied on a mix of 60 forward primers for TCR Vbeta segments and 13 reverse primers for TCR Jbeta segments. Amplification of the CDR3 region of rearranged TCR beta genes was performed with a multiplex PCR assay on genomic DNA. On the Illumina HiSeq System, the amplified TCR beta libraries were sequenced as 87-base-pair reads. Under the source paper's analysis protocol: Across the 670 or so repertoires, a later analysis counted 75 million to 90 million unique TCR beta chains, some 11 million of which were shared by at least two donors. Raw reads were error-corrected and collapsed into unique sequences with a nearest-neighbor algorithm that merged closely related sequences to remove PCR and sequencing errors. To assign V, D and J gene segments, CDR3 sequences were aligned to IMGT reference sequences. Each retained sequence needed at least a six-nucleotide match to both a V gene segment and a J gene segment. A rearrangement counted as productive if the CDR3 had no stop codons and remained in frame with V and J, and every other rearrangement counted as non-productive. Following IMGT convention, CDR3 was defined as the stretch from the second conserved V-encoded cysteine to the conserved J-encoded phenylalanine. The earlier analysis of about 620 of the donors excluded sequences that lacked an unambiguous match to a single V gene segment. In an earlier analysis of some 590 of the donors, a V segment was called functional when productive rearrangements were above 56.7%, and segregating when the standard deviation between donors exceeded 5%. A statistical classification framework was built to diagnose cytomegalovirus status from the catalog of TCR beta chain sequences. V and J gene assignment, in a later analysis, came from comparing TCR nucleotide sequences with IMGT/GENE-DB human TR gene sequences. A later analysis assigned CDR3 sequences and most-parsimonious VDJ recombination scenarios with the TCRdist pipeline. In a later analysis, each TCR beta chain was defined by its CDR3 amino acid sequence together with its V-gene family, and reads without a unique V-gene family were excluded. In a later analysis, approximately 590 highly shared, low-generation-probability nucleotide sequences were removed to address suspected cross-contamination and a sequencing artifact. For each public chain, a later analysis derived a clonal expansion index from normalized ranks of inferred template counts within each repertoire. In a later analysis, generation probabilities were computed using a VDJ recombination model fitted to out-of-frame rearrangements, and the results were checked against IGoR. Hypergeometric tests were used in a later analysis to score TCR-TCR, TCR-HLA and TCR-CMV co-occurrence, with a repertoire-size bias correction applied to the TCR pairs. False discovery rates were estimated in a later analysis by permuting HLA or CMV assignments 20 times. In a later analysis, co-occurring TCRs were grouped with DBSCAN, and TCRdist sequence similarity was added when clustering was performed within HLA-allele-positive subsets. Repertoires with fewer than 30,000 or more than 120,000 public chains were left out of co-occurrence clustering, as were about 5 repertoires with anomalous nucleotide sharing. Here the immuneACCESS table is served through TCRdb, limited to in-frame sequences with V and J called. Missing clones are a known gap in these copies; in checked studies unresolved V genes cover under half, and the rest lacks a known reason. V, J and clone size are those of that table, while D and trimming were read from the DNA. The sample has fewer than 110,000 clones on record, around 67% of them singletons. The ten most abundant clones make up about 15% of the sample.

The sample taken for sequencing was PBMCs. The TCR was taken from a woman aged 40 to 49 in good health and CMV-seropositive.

The CDR3 protein sequence reads: CSVTGGLSDEQYF. The sequenced DNA: TGCAGCGTGACAGGGGGCTTATCCGACGAGCAGTACTTC. The chain joins TRBV29-1 to TRBJ2-7, with TRBD1 identical over 10 junction bases. The CDR3 numbers 13 residues from cysteine through phenylalanine. CDR3 DNA is the only sequence kept; it has 39 bases, read in frame from the first base. Looking up the germline V gene yields CDR1 SQVTM and CDR2 ANQGSEA. Ends trimmed: V by 6 bases, J by 5 bases; bases unmatched to a gene: 7.